This T cell receptor beta chain was documented in a study of blood T cell repertoires in COVID-19 (dated by TCRdb to the early 2020s). At the level of the whole study: Samples covering the acute and convalescent phases of COVID-19 were provided by collaborators in the United States, Italy and Spain. The dataset comprised deeply sampled blood TCRbeta repertoires from subjects exposed to, actively infected with, or recovered from COVID-19. Where available, HLA class I and class II types were obtained from metadata supplied by the sample provider rather than from assay-based typing. The samples were drawn from the first 160 participants of the ongoing ImmuneRACE study and from some 1,300 subjects provided by 6 global collaborators. A freely available public database, intended as a resource for researchers studying the immune response to SARS-CoV-2, is where the repertoires were released. The material from the prospective study consisted of cDNA or gDNA derived from T cells, B-cell-depleted T cells, or PBMCs. Nearly every sample came with metadata listing a de-identified subject ID, COVID-19 status, age in years and sex. Here is what the overall study found, with its caveats: How much clinical and demographic metadata was included differed by source and by participant, and the metadata was provided uncurated.

The collaborating institutions used their own protocols to collect whole blood in K2EDTA tubes. Collaborator samples were shipped for TCRbeta analysis as frozen whole blood, isolated PBMCs, or DNA extracted from either sample type. Concerning this clone: Its antigen remains undetermined. No base qualities exist here, and no much larger clone lies one base off it.

The germline V gene (reference sequence) sets CDR1 to SEHNR and CDR2 to FQNEAQ. The V end loses 2 bases and the J end loses 6 bases, and a stretch of 11 bases separates them. Including the terminal cysteine and phenylalanine, the CDR3 comprises 13 residues. The sequence is cut down to CDR3 DNA, 39 bases in frame from base 1. TCRbeta CDR3 regions were amplified from genomic DNA by means of the immunoSEQ Assay, a bias-controlled multiplex PCR. The original methods were these. Nucleated cell counts per sample were estimated from amplification of reference gene primers within the assay. Sequence reads were collapsed and filtered to measure the absolute abundance of every unique TCRbeta CDR3 rearrangement. For each sample, productive Simpson clonality was calculated as the square root of Simpson's diversity index across productive rearrangements. TCRdb stores this immuneACCESS table with in-frame sequences only. Part of the clones is absent; in the studies checked, under half of the shortfall reflects unresolved V genes, and no reason is known for the rest. That table furnishes V, J and clone size, whereas the DNA furnished D and trimming. The table for this sample lists 100,000 to 110,000 clones; approximately 93% of them were counted only once. 2% to 2.5% of the sample is held by the ten biggest clonotypes.

The rearranged segments are TRBV7-9 and TRBJ2-7, with a weak D call of TRBD1 (6 bases match). Sequencing was performed on peripheral blood. The TCR was taken from a middle-aged man with active COVID-19. The DNA reads TGTGCCAGCAGCTTAACAGGGTCGGGCGAGCAGTACTTC. This translates into CASSLTGSGEQYF.